One and the same sample provided the 26 T cell receptor beta chains below, sequenced in a study of blood T cell repertoires in COVID-19. Assay used: immunoSEQ multiplex PCR; TCRdb lists only in-frame clones, some missing. Of 40,000 to 60,000 clones listed, more than 65% are singletons. Sequenced material: peripheral blood. The receptor source for this set is a human donor in a cohort sampled during active COVID-19.

This chain links TRBV5-4 with TRBJ1-6; 7 positions match TRBD1. The CDR3 contains 17 residues. From germline, CDR1 is SGHNT and CDR2 YYREEE (reference sequence). V gave up 4 bases and J gave up 0 bases; unmatched junction bases: 7. The CDR3 nucleotides are TGTGCCAGCAGCGGGGGACAGATGAGCTCCTATAATTCACCCCTCCACTTT. Its protein is CASSGGQMSSYNSPLHF.

The V call is TRBV7-9, the J call TRBJ2-5, with D maybe TRBD2 (5 bases). V was clipped by 7 bases and J by 5 bases, with 14 bases between them. This CDR3 region has 13 residues. Per the germline V gene, CDR1 is SEHNR and CDR2 is FQNEAQ (reference sequence). The CDR3 region is CASTLRGLETQYF. The CDR3, as DNA: TGTGCCAGCACCCTCAGAGGGCTGGAGACCCAGTACTTC.

The V call is TRBV5-5, the J call TRBJ2-7, with 10 bases identical to TRBD1. The CDR3 is made up of 15 amino acids. Germline V gives CDR1 SGHKS, CDR2 YYEKEE (reference sequence). V dropped 4 bases and J dropped 4; count of bases not matched to a gene: 8. The CDR3 coding sequence is TGTGCCAGCAGCGGACGGGACAGGGGTTTTTACGAGCAGTACTTC. It specifies CASSGRDRGFYEQYF.

The chain is built from TRBV5-4 and TRBJ2-7; no clear D. This CDR3 spans 12 amino acids. The germline V gene encodes CDR1 SGHNT and CDR2 YYREEE (reference sequence). Trimming pared 0 bases from V and 7 bases from J, leaving 8 bases between. CDR3 sequence (DNA): TGTGCCAGCAGCTTGGCCTTGGAGGAGCAGTACTTC. This codes for CASSLALEEQYF.

This clone has just one count. The gene calls are TRBV24-1 and TRBJ1-5; TRBD1 agrees at 7 bases. The CDR3 has 15 amino acids. The germline V gene has CDR1 KGHDR and CDR2 SFDVKD. V dropped 3 bases and J dropped 9; count of bases not matched to a gene: 10. For the CDR3, the DNA is TGTGCCACCAGTGATCAAAACAGGGGTGGAGGGCCCCAGCATTTT. Its protein product is CATSDQNRGGGPQHF.

The CDR3 DNA is TGTGCCAGTAAACCCGTGAGAGGCTCCTATAATTCACCCCTCCACTTT. Protein sequence: CASKPVRGSYNSPLHF. V is TRBV19 and J is TRBJ1-6; no reliable D call. V was shortened by 7 bases and J by 0 bases, with 13 bases between the two germline ends. The CDR3 is 16 residues long. Germline CDR1 reads LNHDA; CDR2 reads SQIVND (reference sequence).

V and J are TRBV12-3 or TRBV12-4 and TRBJ1-1; D perhaps matches TRBD1 (5 bases). V was clipped by 3 bases and J by 1 base, with 6 bases between them. The CDR3 consists of 13 residues. CDR3 amino acids: CASSLGQNTEAFF. CDR3 bases: TGTGCCAGCAGTTTGGGGCAGAACACTGAAGCTTTCTTT.

The table lists this clone with a count of one. The chain combines TRBV2 with TRBJ1-2; 10 bases agree with TRBD1. V lost 7 bases to trimming and J lost 6 bases; unmatched junction nucleotides: 8. This CDR3 contains 14 residues. Germline CDR1 SNHLY, CDR2 FYNNEI. The CDR3 spells CASNRDRGLDGYTF. The CDR3 nucleotides read TGTGCCAGCAACCGGGACAGGGGTTTAGATGGCTACACCTTC.

This chain uses TRBV7-8 with TRBJ2-1; perhaps TRBD1 as D (5 bases). Trimming took off 8 bases at V and 4 bases at J, with 12 bases between the two ends. The CDR3 extends over 13 amino acids. Germline V gives CDR1 SGHVS, CDR2 FQNEAQ. In DNA form, the CDR3 reads TGTGCCAGCCAGGACACCGAATACAATGAGCAGTTCTTC. Protein: CASQDTEYNEQFF.

This chain joins TRBV20-1 and TRBJ1-6, with D possibly matching TRBD1 (5 bases). The CDR3 spans 11 residues. V lost 4 bases and J 7 bases, leaving 5 bases between the germline ends. Germline-derived CDR1 and CDR2 are DFQATT and SNEGSKA (reference sequence). The CDR3 DNA sequence: TGCAGTGCTACAGGGAATTCACCCCTCCACTTT. This encodes CSATGNSPLHF.

V is TRBV6-5 and J is TRBJ1-1; a possible D gene is TRBD1 (5 bases). The CDR3 is made up of 12 amino acids. Germline loops: CDR1 MNHEY, CDR2 SVGAGI. The V gene lost 2 bases and the J gene lost 8 bases, with 9 bases spanning the gap. CDR3 coding DNA: TGTGCCAGCAGTTACGTCCGGGGGGAAGCTTTCTTT. Its protein product is CASSYVRGEAFF.

The rearrangement links TRBV14 to TRBJ2-2; D uncertain. Germline CDR1 reads SGHDN; CDR2 reads FVKESK. V lost 8 bases, J lost 5 bases, and 15 bases lay in between. This CDR3 comprises 14 residues. CDR3 nucleotide sequence: TGTGCCAGCGGCCCGTCGCGGAGTACCGGGGAGCTGTTTTTT. Its translation is CASGPSRSTGELFF.

The chain is built from TRBV23-1 and TRBJ2-2; D remains unclear. TRBV23-1 is an ORF for which the function is uncertain. V was shortened by 7 bases and J by 1 base, with 10 bases between the two germline ends. The CDR3 totals 14 residues. The CDR3 nucleotides read TGCGCCAGCACCGCAAGAGAGAACACCGGGGAGCTGTTTTTT. Protein sequence: CASTARENTGELFF.

The gene calls are TRBV4-2 and TRBJ2-7, with 8 bases matching TRBD1. The CDR3 runs to 16 residues. In germline, CDR1 is LGHNA, CDR2 YNFKEQ. V gave up 0 bases and J gave up 3 bases; unmatched junction bases: 7. Here the CDR3 DNA reads TGTGCCAGCAGCCAAGACCTGGGACAGGAATACTACGAGCAGTACTTC. As protein: CASSQDLGQEYYEQYF.

This chain connects TRBV11-2 to TRBJ1-1; D gene unclear. V was trimmed by 7 bases and J by 6 bases, leaving 15 bases between them. In germline, CDR1 is SGHAT, CDR2 FQNNGV. The CDR3 covers 13 residues. CDR3 DNA: TGTGCCAGCAAGTCGAGGGCGCAATCTGAAGCTTTCTTT. Translated: CASKSRAQSEAFF.

This chain joins TRBV15 and TRBJ2-7; TRBD2 matches 7 bases. The CDR3 length is 15 residues. Germline-derived CDR1 and CDR2 are LNHNV and YYDKDF (reference sequence). The ends lost 0 bases at V and 7 bases at J; junction bases unmatched: 9. The CDR3 spells CATSRERTSFGEQYF. The CDR3 DNA sequence: TGTGCCACCAGCAGAGAAAGGACTAGTTTTGGGGAGCAGTACTTC.

J is TRBJ1-3 and V is TRBV7-2; D gene unclear. From germline, CDR1 is SGHTA and CDR2 FQGNSA. V lost 0 bases to trimming and J lost 0 bases, with 15 bases between them. CDR3 length equals 18 residues. CDR3 protein: CASSLAGNGVGSGNTIYF. The CDR3 DNA reads TGTGCCAGCAGCTTAGCCGGGAATGGGGTTGGCTCTGGAAACACCATATATTTT.

This clone came up once. The rearrangement uses TRBV30 and TRBJ1-1; D possibly corresponds to TRBD1 (6 bases). Germline V gives CDR1 GTSNPN, CDR2 SVGIG (reference sequence). This CDR3 has 13 amino acids. V shed 1 base and J shed 2 bases, with 8 bases lying between them. CDR3: CAWSGQVNTEAFF. The CDR3 DNA is TGTGCCTGGAGTGGACAGGTAAACACTGAAGCTTTCTTT.

V and J are TRBV7-2 and TRBJ2-5; D gene ambiguous. Per the germline V gene, CDR1 is SGHTA and CDR2 is FQGNSA. The CDR3 has 14 residues. V was shortened by 5 bases and J by 5 bases, with 15 bases between the two germline ends. The CDR3, as DNA: TGTGCCAGCAGCCGCGGTGGGTATCGGGAGACCCAGTACTTC. Its translation is CASSRGGYRETQYF.

The rearrangement uses TRBV5-1 and TRBJ1-1; the D is unclear. Germline values: CDR1 SGHRS, CDR2 YFSETQ. CDR3 size: 14 residues. V was clipped by 1 base and J by 2 bases, with 9 bases between them. The DNA for the CDR3 is TGCGCCAGCAGCTTGTTGGGAGTAAACACTGAAGCTTTCTTT. Residues: CASSLLGVNTEAFF.

The chain links TRBV18 to TRBJ1-2; no clear D. CDR1 is KGHSH, CDR2 LQKENI, per germline. The CDR3 covers 14 residues. V shed 0 bases and J shed 4 bases, with 9 bases lying between them. The CDR3 DNA sequence: TGTGCCAGCTCACCACCCGCCGGTGCCTATGGCTACACCTTC. This gives the protein CASSPPAGAYGYTF.

The J gene is TRBJ2-7, the V gene TRBV27, with 12 bases fitting TRBD2. The V and J ends lost 7 bases and 2 bases, in that order; junction bases with no gene match: 3. In germline, CDR1 is MNHEY, CDR2 SMNVEV (reference sequence). The CDR3 totals 14 residues. CDR3: CASKTSGSPYEQYF. CDR3 DNA: TGTGCCAGCAAGACTAGCGGGAGCCCCTACGAGCAGTACTTC.

The V call is TRBV19, the J call TRBJ2-3, with a weak D call TRBD1 (6 bases). V was shortened by 6 bases and J by 3 bases, with 19 bases between the two germline ends. This CDR3 has 16 residues. Germline assignment: CDR1 LNHDA and CDR2 SQIVND (reference sequence). CDR3 sequence (DNA): TGTGCCAGTAGCGATATCAGGGGATTAGGTACAGATACGCAGTATTTT. Amino acids: CASSDIRGLGTDTQYF.

This chain joins TRBV30 and TRBJ1-4; D gene unclear. CDR3 size: 15 residues. The germline V gene encodes CDR1 GTSNPN and CDR2 SVGIG (reference sequence). The V gene lost 4 bases and the J gene lost 4 bases, with 16 bases spanning the gap. The CDR3 DNA reads as TGTGCCTGGAATAAGGCGCCTCGGGGTAATGAAAAACTGTTTTTT. Translating it yields CAWNKAPRGNEKLFF. Full variable domain (remainder filled in from reference TRBV30 and TRBJ1-4): SQTIHQWPATLVQPVGSPLSLECTVEGTSNPNLYWYRQAAGRGLQLLFYSVGIGQISSEVPQNLSASRPQDRQFILSSKKLLLSDSGFYLCAWNKAPRGNEKLFFGSGTQLSVL.

This sequence joins TRBV4-2 and TRBJ1-5, with D possibly matching TRBD1 (6 bases). Germline V gene sequence: CDR1 LGHNA, CDR2 YNFKEQ. With 2 bases removed from V and 0 bases from J, the gap between germline ends came to 8 bases. CDR3 size: 15 residues. This chain's CDR3 is CASSQPGDSNQPQHF. CDR3 sequence (DNA): TGTGCCAGCAGCCAACCAGGGGATAGCAATCAGCCCCAGCATTTT.

The chain links TRBV19 to TRBJ1-2, with no clear D. From germline, CDR1 is LNHDA and CDR2 SQIVND (reference sequence). V was clipped by 3 bases and J by 5 bases, with 13 bases between them. The length of the CDR3 is 14 residues. CDR3 amino acids: CASSIRQTFYGYTF. The CDR3 DNA follows: TGTGCCAGTAGTATCCGGCAGACTTTTTATGGCTACACCTTC.